These 30 T cell receptor beta chains share one sample of origin, sequenced in a study of graft-versus-host responses after intestinal transplantation. Produced via immunoSEQ multiplex PCR; TCRdb's table is partial and in-frame only. In the table there are 70,000 or so clones, approximately 80% of which are singletons. These receptors have no known antigen. The sequencing here drew on unstimulated CD4+ T cells sorted from spleen or lymph node cells, taken before transplant. These receptors all stem from a human donor who was the organ donor for an intestinal transplant.

The chain joins TRBV2 to TRBJ1-3; the match to TRBD1 covers 8 bases. This CDR3 comprises 16 residues. CDR1 and CDR2 (germline): SNHLY, FYNNEI. Trimming removed 5 bases from V and 2 bases from J; junction bases left unmatched: 8. CDR3 sequence (DNA): TGTGCCAGCAGTTCAACCGGGACAGGAACTGGAAACACCATATATTTT. Protein: CASSSTGTGTGNTIYF. Filled out from reference TRBV2 and TRBJ1-3, the complete variable domain reads EPEVTQTPSHQVTQMGQEVILRCVPISNHLYFYWYRQILGQKVEFLVSFYNNEISEKSEIFDDQFSVERPDGSNFTLKIRSTKLEDSAMYFCASSSTGTGTGNTIYFGEGSWLTVV.

The chain links TRBV15 to TRBJ2-2; a weak D match, TRBD1 (6 bases). The CDR3 is 16 residues long. Looked up from germline, CDR1 is LNHNV and CDR2 is YYDKDF (reference sequence). Trimming shortened V by 5 bases and J by 5 bases, and 18 bases separated the two germline ends. The CDR3 nucleotides are TGTGCCACCAGCCTACCCCCGGGACAACGGACCGGGGAGCTGTTTTTT. Translated, it gives CATSLPPGQRTGELFF.

The chain uses TRBV5-1 and TRBJ2-6, with 8 bases matching TRBD1. Unmatched junction bases numbered 7, after V lost 2 bases and J lost 0 bases. Looked up from germline, CDR1 is SGHRS and CDR2 is YFSETQ. The CDR3 consists of 18 residues. CDR3 sequence (DNA): TGCGCCAGCAGCTTCTCCGGGACAGGAGTCTCTGGGGCCAACGTCCTGACTTTC. This sequence encodes CASSFSGTGVSGANVLTF.

The rearrangement uses TRBV18 and TRBJ1-4, with 9 nucleotides matching TRBD1. The germline CDR1 and CDR2 sequences are KGHSH and LQKENI. V dropped 4 bases and J dropped 8; count of bases not matched to a gene: 2. This CDR3 contains 13 residues. The CDR3 protein is CASSRTGDEKLFF. Written as DNA, the CDR3 is TGTGCCAGCTCACGGACAGGGGACGAAAAACTGTTTTTT.

The chain couples TRBV19 to TRBJ1-4; 8 bases line up with TRBD1. The J segment lost 4 bases and the V segment lost 9 bases, leaving 10 bases of the junction unmatched. Germline V gene sequence: CDR1 LNHDA, CDR2 SQIVND (reference sequence). The CDR3 sequence is 15 residues long. DNA of the CDR3: TGTGCCAGCGCGAGGCAAACAGGGGGTAATGAAAAACTGTTTTTT. The encoded protein is CASARQTGGNEKLFF.

The chain links TRBV7-2 to TRBJ2-1; the match to TRBD2 covers 8 bases. Per the germline V gene, CDR1 is SGHTA and CDR2 is FQGNSA. Losses at the gene ends were 0 bases for V and 2 bases for J; bases not matched to a gene: 0. This CDR3 comprises 15 residues. The CDR3 here is CASSLASGAYNEQFF. The CDR3 bases are TGTGCCAGCAGCTTAGCTAGCGGGGCCTACAATGAGCAGTTCTTC.

The chain employs TRBV19 and TRBJ1-1, with D possibly TRBD1 on 5 matching bases. The germline CDR1 and CDR2 sequences are LNHDA and SQIVND (reference sequence). V lost 3 bases to trimming and J lost 1 base, with 9 bases between them. The CDR3 totals 14 residues. In nucleotides, the CDR3 is TGTGCCAGTAGTATTTGGGGGGGGAACACTGAAGCTTTCTTT. Its translation is CASSIWGGNTEAFF.

The chain couples TRBV29-1 to TRBJ1-5; maybe TRBD1 (5 bases). Trimming pared 6 bases from V and 3 bases from J, leaving 12 bases between. Germline CDR1 SQVTM, CDR2 ANQGSEA. This CDR3 comprises 13 residues. CDR3 nucleotides: TGCAGCGTGGGCGGGGGTTACAATCAGCCCCAGCATTTT. It specifies CSVGGGYNQPQHF.

The rearrangement links TRBV5-4 to TRBJ1-2; 7 positions match TRBD1. From germline, CDR1 is SGHNT and CDR2 YYREEE (reference sequence). The CDR3 sequence is 13 residues long. The ends lost 4 bases at V and 9 bases at J; junction bases unmatched: 9. CDR3 region: CASSKGQLMSYTF. CDR3 in DNA: TGTGCCAGCAGCAAGGGACAGCTTATGAGCTACACCTTC. The variable domain in full, with the rest retrieved from reference TRBV5-4 and TRBJ1-2, is ETGVTQSPTHLIKTRGQQVTLRCSSQSGHNTVSWYQQALGQGPQFIFQYYREEENGRGNFPPRFSGLQFPNYSSELNVNALELDDSALYLCASSKGQLMSYTFGSGTRLTVV.

The chain couples TRBV4-1 to TRBJ1-4; D ambiguous. The germline V gene encodes CDR1 MGHRA and CDR2 YSYEKL. This CDR3 comprises 14 residues. V was pared by 5 bases and J by 8 bases, with 15 bases between. Here the CDR3 reads CASSDREAREKLFF. CDR3 coding DNA: TGCGCCAGCAGCGATCGGGAGGCAAGAGAAAAACTGTTTTTT.

The V and J genes are TRBV5-1 and TRBJ1-1; 12 bases line up with TRBD1. CDR1 SGHRS and CDR2 YFSETQ come from the germline V gene. Germline trimming cut 0 bases from V and 1 base from J; bases unmatched to any gene: 7. The CDR3 spans 18 residues. The CDR3: CASSLAWDRGLQNTEAFF. CDR3 nucleotide sequence: TGCGCCAGCAGCTTGGCCTGGGACAGGGGGCTTCAGAACACTGAAGCTTTCTTT.

The chain couples TRBV5-4 to TRBJ1-1; no clear D gene. Germline CDR1 SGHNT, CDR2 YYREEE (reference sequence). V lost 4 bases and J 2 bases, leaving 18 bases between the germline ends. This CDR3 is 16 amino acids long. CDR3: CASSPRGGKVNTEAFF. CDR3 bases: TGTGCCAGCAGCCCCCGGGGAGGGAAGGTAAACACTGAAGCTTTCTTT.

The chain combines TRBV6-1 with TRBJ2-7, with D tentatively TRBD1 (5 bases). V was trimmed by 4 bases and J by 6 bases, leaving 10 bases between them. This CDR3 has 12 residues. The V gene's germline CDR1 is MNHNS and CDR2 SASEGT. The CDR3 region is CASSGTGFEQYV. For the CDR3, the DNA is TGTGCCAGCAGTGGAACAGGTTTCGAGCAGTACGTC.

The CDR3 DNA follows: TGTGCCAGCAGTTTATCGTCGAGGGCAGCGAAGGCAGAAAAACTGTTTTTT. It encodes CASSLSSRAAKAEKLFF. This sequence joins TRBV27 and TRBJ1-4; D not certain. Trimming removed 0 bases from V and 8 bases from J, with 19 bases in between. Germline V CDR1 and CDR2: MNHEY, SMNVEV (reference sequence). This CDR3 contains 17 residues.

This clone was observed a single time. The chain links TRBV6-4 to TRBJ2-1; the match to TRBD1 covers 7 bases. In germline, CDR1 is MRHNA, CDR2 SNTAGT. The CDR3 is 13 amino acids. After removal of 8 bases from V and 4 bases from J, the junction contained 5 bases not matched to a gene. The CDR3 coding sequence is TGTGCCAGCGGCGAGGACAGGTACAATGAGCAGTTCTTC. Protein product: CASGEDRYNEQFF.

V is TRBV10-3 and J is TRBJ2-7; D is possibly TRBD2 (6 bases). The CDR3 totals 13 residues. The ends were cut back, 5 bases at V and 5 bases at J, with 13 bases in the middle. In germline, CDR1 is ENHRY, CDR2 SYGVKD. The CDR3 loop reads CAISSGGANEQYV. The CDR3 DNA reads TGTGCCATCAGTTCAGGAGGGGCCAACGAGCAGTACGTC.

The chain couples TRBV6-5 to TRBJ2-7; 8 bases match TRBD2. The germline CDR1 and CDR2 sequences are MNHEY and SVGAGI. CDR3 length equals 14 residues. J gave up 6 bases and V 6 bases, and 10 bases lay outside the gene matches. The CDR3 region has the DNA TGTGCCAGCAGCTCCCGCGGGGGGCTGATCGAGCAGTACGTC. Protein sequence: CASSSRGGLIEQYV.

The J gene is TRBJ1-1, the V gene TRBV7-2; D is unclear. This CDR3 is 13 amino acids long. Germline V gene data show CDR1 as SGHTA and CDR2 as FQGNSA. V gave up 5 bases and J gave up 3 bases, with 10 bases separating them. The CDR3 reads CASSTDSHTEAFF. The CDR3 region has the DNA TGTGCCAGCAGCACGGATAGCCACACTGAAGCTTTCTTT. Based on the CDR3 plus reference TRBV7-2 and TRBJ1-1, the full variable domain is GAGVSQSPSNKVTEKGKDVELRCDPISGHTALYWYRQSLGQGLEFLIYFQGNSAPDKSGLPSDRFSAERTGGSVSTLTIQRTQQEDSAVYLCASSTDSHTEAFFGQGTRLTVV.

J is TRBJ2-2 and V is TRBV5-4; TRBD1 is a possible D gene (5 bases). The CDR3 totals 15 residues. The germline V gene encodes CDR1 SGHNT and CDR2 YYREEE (reference sequence). With 0 bases removed from V and 4 bases from J, the gap between germline ends came to 10 bases. CDR3 in amino acids: CASSLEGLGTGELFF. The CDR3 DNA follows: TGTGCCAGCAGCTTGGAGGGGTTGGGCACCGGGGAGCTGTTTTTT. Together with reference TRBV5-4 and TRBJ2-2, the CDR3 gives the full variable domain: ETGVTQSPTHLIKTRGQQVTLRCSSQSGHNTVSWYQQALGQGPQFIFQYYREEENGRGNFPPRFSGLQFPNYSSELNVNALELDDSALYLCASSLEGLGTGELFFGEGSRLTVL.

The V call is TRBV9, the J call TRBJ1-1, with TRBD1 identical over 8 bases. Germline CDR1 and CDR2: SGDLS and YYNGEE. The CDR3 spans 14 residues. Germline trimming cut 9 bases from V and 3 bases from J; bases unmatched to any gene: 10. The CDR3: CATPDLDRDTEAFF. The CDR3 region has the DNA TGTGCCACTCCCGACTTGGACAGGGACACTGAAGCTTTCTTT.

The rearrangement uses TRBV6-5 and TRBJ1-4; 9 positions agree with TRBD1. Germline V lookup: CDR1 MNHEY, CDR2 SVGAGI. This CDR3 contains 15 residues. V gave up 6 bases and J gave up 4 bases; unmatched junction bases: 6. The DNA for the CDR3 is TGTGCCAGCAGCCCAGCGGACAGGGGTAATGAAAAACTGTTTTTT. Translation: CASSPADRGNEKLFF.

This rearrangement joins TRBV4-3 to TRBJ1-2; D not resolved. Germline V CDR1 and CDR2: LGHNA, YSLEER. Trimming left V 0 bases short and J 5 bases short, with 16 bases between. CDR3 length: 16 residues. The CDR3 loop is CASSQDLRVRGYGYTF. CDR3 nucleotides: TGCGCCAGCAGCCAAGATCTGCGGGTGCGGGGATATGGCTACACCTTC.

V is TRBV7-8 and J is TRBJ2-1, with 7 bases aligning to TRBD1. The CDR3 has 16 amino acids. V lost 3 bases and J lost 6; bases outside the gene matches: 11. CDR1 and CDR2 (germline): SGHVS, FQNEAQ. As DNA, the CDR3 is TGTGCCAGCAGCTTTGGGCAGGGGGAGTTGGTCAATGAGCAGTTCTTC. Residues: CASSFGQGELVNEQFF.

V is TRBV6-6 and J is TRBJ2-1; TRBD2 matches 8 bases. V was pared by 2 bases and J by 5 bases, with 8 bases of the junction left unmatched. Germline CDR1 reads MNHNY; CDR2 reads SVGAGI (reference sequence). CDR3 length: 16 residues. The CDR3 loop is CASSYMSGGYNNEQFF. The CDR3 nucleotides read TGTGCCAGCAGTTACATGAGCGGGGGCTATAACAATGAGCAGTTCTTC.

The V gene is TRBV28, the J gene TRBJ2-1; the D is unclear. There are 12 residues in the CDR3. Deletions cut 2 bases from V and 9 bases from J, with 8 bases between. Germline V gives CDR1 MDHEN, CDR2 SYDVKM. The CDR3 nucleotides read TGTGCCAGCAGTTTACGGCTAGGTGAGCAGTTCTTC. Protein product: CASSLRLGEQFF. Using reference TRBV28 and TRBJ2-1 for the parts outside the CDR3, the full variable domain is DVKVTQSSRYLVKRTGEKVFLECVQDMDHENMFWYRQDPGLGLRLIYFSYDVKMKEKGDIPEGYSVSREKKERFSLILESASTNQTSMYLCASSLRLGEQFFGPGTRLTVL.

V and J are TRBV28 and TRBJ2-5, with D hard to call. The CDR3 has 10 amino acids. Germline V gives CDR1 MDHEN, CDR2 SYDVKM. Trimming took 5 bases from V and 4 from J, leaving 2 bases between them. CDR3 DNA: TGTGCCAGCAGTCTAGAGACCCAGTACTTC. It specifies CASSLETQYF.

The rearrangement links TRBV5-6 to TRBJ1-1, with D hard to call. Per germline, CDR1 SGHDT and CDR2 YYEEEE. The CDR3 is 17 residues long. The V and J ends lost 2 bases and 1 base respectively, with 18 bases between them. CDR3 residues: CASSFSRLSLGNTEAFF. The CDR3 nucleotides are TGTGCCAGCAGCTTCTCACGATTGTCCCTAGGGAACACTGAAGCTTTCTTT.

The chain recombines TRBV7-2 with TRBJ2-4, with 16 bases fitting TRBD2. The V and J ends lost 0 bases and 7 bases, in that order; junction bases with no gene match: 6. CDR1 is SGHTA and CDR2 is FQGNSA in the germline V gene. The CDR3 consists of 18 residues. CDR3: CASSLAGTSGGAGNIQYF. The CDR3 DNA follows: TGTGCCAGCAGCTTAGCCGGGACTAGCGGGGGGGCCGGTAACATTCAGTACTTC.

The genes are TRBV10-3 and TRBJ2-3; 7 nucleotides align to TRBD2. The CDR3 length is 15 residues. Germline V gives CDR1 ENHRY, CDR2 SYGVKD. V dropped 6 bases and J dropped 2; count of bases not matched to a gene: 8. CDR3 coding DNA: TGTGCCATCAGAGGAGCGGGGACTATCACAGATACGCAGTATTTT. This encodes CAIRGAGTITDTQYF.

This clone was seen only a few times. J is TRBJ1-2 and V is TRBV18, with 7 nucleotides matching TRBD1. This CDR3 spans 13 amino acids. V trimming: 5 bases; J trimming: 4 bases; junction bases outside the gene matches: 4. Germline CDR1 is KGHSH and CDR2 is LQKENI. DNA for the CDR3: TGTGCCAGCTCAGCCGACAGGGCCTATGGCTACACCTTC. This sequence encodes CASSADRAYGYTF. The full variable domain, with the rest looked up from reference TRBV18 and TRBJ1-2, is NAGVMQNPRHLVRRRGQEARLRCSPMKGHSHVYWYRQLPEEGLKFMVYLQKENIIDESGMPKERFSAEFPKEGPSILRIQQVVRGDSAAYFCASSADRAYGYTFGSGTRLTVV.